These 11 T cell receptor beta chains originate from one sample sequenced in a study of shared clonotypes between healthy human individuals. Only in-frame clones appear in the TCRdb table, and some are missing; sequencing was by immunoSEQ multiplex PCR. This sample has over a million clones, with around 95% found just once. Sequenced material: naive CD4+ T cells sorted from blood. The subset denotes: CD45RA+ positively selected. These receptor sequences come from a man aged 25 to 40 in good health.

The rearrangement joins TRBV19 to TRBJ2-2; a weak D match, TRBD2 (5 bases). The germline V gene encodes CDR1 LNHDA and CDR2 SQIVND (reference sequence). The CDR3 is 14 amino acids. V gave up 4 bases and J gave up 1 base, with 7 bases separating them. The DNA for the CDR3 is TGTGCCAGTAGTACCCGGGAGAACACCGGGGAGCTGTTTTTT. Translated, it gives CASSTRENTGELFF.

In this sample, this clone turned up once. The sample carries other DNA sequences with the same CDR3. The gene calls are TRBV18 and TRBJ1-5; D perhaps matches TRBD1 (5 bases). CDR3 length: 13 amino acids. CDR1 KGHSH and CDR2 LQKENI come from the germline V gene. V was clipped by 6 bases and J by 6 bases, with 12 bases between them. CDR3 sequence (DNA): TGTGCCAGCTCTCCCCAGGGTGGTCAGCCCCAGCATTTT. It codes for CASSPQGGQPQHF.

The genes are TRBV6-4 and TRBJ2-1; TRBD2 matches 10 bases. Germline V lookup: CDR1 MRHNA, CDR2 SNTAGT. The CDR3 contains 15 residues. V lost 5 bases, J lost 4 bases, and 5 bases stayed unmatched. In nucleotides, the CDR3 is TGTGCCAGCAGTAGACTAGCGGGCCTGTACAATGAGCAGTTCTTC. This gives the protein CASSRLAGLYNEQFF.

The V call is TRBV11-2, the J call TRBJ2-7; D gene ambiguous. There are 14 residues in the CDR3. Trimming pared 4 bases from V and 3 bases from J, leaving 13 bases between. The V gene's germline CDR1 is SGHAT and CDR2 FQNNGV. CDR3 coding DNA: TGTGCCAGCAGCTCAGTGATGGGAAGCTACGAGCAGTACTTC. Protein sequence: CASSSVMGSYEQYF.

This chain links TRBV9 with TRBJ2-3; D perhaps matches TRBD2 (5 bases). CDR3 size: 15 residues. Trimming removed 0 bases from V and 4 bases from J, with 12 bases in between. CDR1 and CDR2 (germline): SGDLS, YYNGEE. CDR3 in DNA: TGTGCCAGCAGCGTAGCGGGAAGCACGCCAGATACGCAGTATTTT. Its protein is CASSVAGSTPDTQYF.

CDR3 sequence: CASSLTPGGVETQYF. In DNA, the CDR3 is TGCGCCAGCAGCTTGACGCCAGGGGGCGTCGAGACCCAGTACTTC. V is TRBV5-1 and J is TRBJ2-5; 8 bases align to TRBD1. The V gene end was trimmed by 1 base and the J gene end by 5 bases; junction bases not matched to a gene: 7. Germline V lookup: CDR1 SGHRS, CDR2 YFSETQ. CDR3 size: 15 residues. The variable domain in full, completed from reference TRBV5-1 and TRBJ2-5, reads KAGVTQTPRYLIKTRGQQVTLSCSPISGHRSVSWYQQTPGQGLQFLFEYFSETQRNKGNFPGRFSGRQFSNSRSEMNVSTLELGDSALYLCASSLTPGGVETQYFGPGTRLLVL.

The chain has TRBV5-1 and TRBJ2-1; 14 bases agree with TRBD2. Germline lookup yields CDR1 SGHRS and CDR2 YFSETQ. V gave up 2 bases and J gave up 4 bases; unmatched junction bases: 8. The CDR3 is made up of 18 amino acids. This CDR3 reads CASSFWGLAGEYYNEQFF. The CDR3 DNA is TGCGCCAGCAGCTTCTGGGGACTAGCGGGAGAGTATTACAATGAGCAGTTCTTC.

As for this clone: Its ends do not fully match the called genes, so a read error is possible. This rearrangement joins TRBV28 to TRBJ1-2; the D is unclear. Germline-derived CDR1 and CDR2 are MDHEN and SYDVKM. This CDR3 has 11 amino acids. The CDR3: CASSFRMQPFF. The DNA of the CDR3 is TGTGCCAGCAGTTTTAGGATGCAGCCCTTTTTC.

V is TRBV7-3 and J is TRBJ2-7; tentative D call: TRBD1 (6 bases). Germline CDR1 and CDR2: SGHTA and FQGTGA. The CDR3 has 15 residues. Trimming removed 2 bases from V and 6 bases from J, with 17 bases in between. The CDR3 loop is CASSLYAGAPGEQYF. In DNA form, the CDR3 reads TGTGCCAGCAGCTTATATGCAGGGGCGCCGGGCGAGCAGTACTTC.

This clone was observed a single time. The chain links TRBV27 to TRBJ2-3; D may be TRBD2 (6 bases). Germline V gene data show CDR1 as MNHEY and CDR2 as SMNVEV (reference sequence). Trimming pared 3 bases from V and 4 bases from J, leaving 17 bases between. This CDR3 region has 16 residues. The CDR3 region is CASSFSAGIGADTQYF. CDR3 coding DNA: TGTGCCAGCAGTTTCTCCGCGGGGATTGGTGCAGATACGCAGTATTTT.

The chain couples TRBV19 to TRBJ2-5, with 8 bases identical to TRBD2. Germline-derived CDR1 and CDR2 are LNHDA and SQIVND (reference sequence). With 7 bases clipped from V and 4 bases from J, the junction kept 8 bases outside the gene matches. CDR3 length: 14 amino acids. CDR3 sequence (DNA): TGTGCCAGTATGGAGGGCGGGAGGAGAGAGACCCAGTACTTC. Translated, it gives CASMEGGRRETQYF.